One and the same sample provided the 18 T cell receptor beta chains below, sequenced in a study of blood T cell repertoires in COVID-19. Method: immunoSEQ multiplex PCR; TCRdb's copy keeps in-frame clones and lacks some. The sample holds about 210,000 clones, around 85% seen once. The sequenced sample consisted of peripheral blood. All receptors derive from a man aged 40-50 years with acute or convalescent COVID-19.

Regarding this clone: The sample contains more than one DNA sequence encoding this CDR3. V and J are TRBV7-9 and TRBJ2-7; 11 bases line up with TRBD1. After removal of 0 bases from V and 3 bases from J, the junction contained 1 base not matched to a gene. This CDR3 comprises 15 residues. CDR1 and CDR2 (germline): SEHNR, FQNEAQ (reference sequence). In nucleotides, the CDR3 is TGTGCCAGCAGCTTAGCTGGGACAGGGGGCTACGAGCAGTACTTC. This codes for CASSLAGTGGYEQYF.

The V gene is TRBV27, the J gene TRBJ2-7; 8 bases align to TRBD2. The CDR3 covers 14 residues. With V trimmed by 6 bases and J by 3 bases, 7 bases remained unmatched. The germline V gene has CDR1 MNHEY and CDR2 SMNVEV (reference sequence). DNA of the CDR3: TGTGCCAGCAGGGTGGCGGGAGGAGGCTACGAGCAGTACTTC. Translating it yields CASRVAGGGYEQYF.

The rearrangement joins TRBV29-1 to TRBJ1-6; D not certain. V shed 5 bases and J shed 9 bases, with 11 bases lying between them. Looked up from germline, CDR1 is SQVTM and CDR2 is ANQGSEA. CDR3 size: 12 residues. The CDR3 coding sequence is TGCAGCGTTAGCGAGGCCGGTTCACCCCTCCACTTT. Translation: CSVSEAGSPLHF.

Regarding this clone: This CDR3 is also generated by other DNA sequences in the sample. The genes are TRBV27 and TRBJ1-5; 9 nucleotides agree with TRBD1. V was pared by 5 bases and J by 4 bases, with 0 bases of the junction left unmatched. Germline loops: CDR1 MNHEY, CDR2 SMNVEV (reference sequence). CDR3 size: 13 residues. CDR3 sequence (DNA): TGTGCCAGCAGTGGACAGGGGAATCAGCCCCAGCATTTT. Its protein product is CASSGQGNQPQHF.

This clone was observed a handful of times. The CDR3 DNA is TGTGCCAGCAAGGGCGGGACTCACTCCTACGAGCAGTACTTC. Amino acid sequence: CASKGGTHSYEQYF. V and J are TRBV6-5 and TRBJ2-7; TRBD2 is a possible D gene (6 bases). In germline, CDR1 is MNHEY, CDR2 SVGAGI. V was clipped by 7 bases and J by 0 bases, with 13 bases between them. This CDR3 is 14 amino acids long.

The V call is TRBV4-3, the J call TRBJ2-7, with TRBD2 matching 8 bases. Germline CDR1 and CDR2: LGHNA and YSLEER. Trimming at V came to 6 bases and at J to 2 bases, leaving 9 bases not matched to a gene. The CDR3 length is 15 residues. The CDR3 DNA reads as TGCGCCAGCAGGCGGGGGGCAGGGGCCACCTACGAGCAGTACTTC. Its protein is CASRRGAGATYEQYF.

The J gene is TRBJ1-5, the V gene TRBV2; TRBD1 matches at 9 bases. The CDR3 covers 14 residues. The V and J ends lost 4 bases and 6 bases, in that order; junction bases with no gene match: 4. Germline V lookup: CDR1 SNHLY, CDR2 FYNNEI. DNA of the CDR3: TGTGCCAGCAGTGCCTACAGGGGGCGTCAGCCCCAGCATTTT. Its translation: CASSAYRGRQPQHF.

This chain uses TRBV7-2 with TRBJ2-1; D gene unclear. V lost 5 bases, J lost 4 bases, and 3 bases lay in between. Germline values: CDR1 SGHTA, CDR2 FQGNSA. The CDR3 covers 11 residues. DNA for the CDR3: TGTGCCAGCAGCCCTTACAATGAGCAGTTCTTC. This codes for CASSPYNEQFF.

This sequence joins TRBV4-2 and TRBJ2-1; D is possibly TRBD2 (6 bases). The germline gives CDR1 LGHNA, CDR2 YNFKEQ. CDR3 length equals 15 residues. V was clipped by 4 bases and J by 0 bases, with 10 bases between them. CDR3 in DNA: TGTGCCAGCAGCCCAGGACTATTCTCCTACAATGAGCAGTTCTTC. This encodes CASSPGLFSYNEQFF.

V is TRBV7-9 and J is TRBJ2-3; 13 nucleotides match TRBD2. Trimming at V came to 5 bases and at J to 6 bases, leaving 5 bases not matched to a gene. Germline V gene lookup returns CDR1 SEHNR and CDR2 FQNEAQ (reference sequence). This CDR3 has 15 residues. The CDR3 nucleotides are TGTGCCAGCAGCGCGCCGGGACTAGCGGGGGATACGCAGTATTTT. Amino acid sequence: CASSAPGLAGDTQYF.

A single count supports this clone. CDR3 bases: TGCAGCGTTGCAGGACAGGGGCCGGATCAGCCCCAGCATTTT. Translation gives CSVAGQGPDQPQHF. This chain links TRBV29-1 with TRBJ1-5; the match to TRBD1 covers 9 bases. The germline V gene encodes CDR1 SQVTM and CDR2 ANQGSEA. The length of the CDR3 is 14 residues. The trim removed 4 bases at V and 5 bases at J, leaving 6 bases unmatched.

This clone was counted once. CDR3 nucleotide sequence: TGTGCCAGTAGTATTTCGGCGTTTCGGGACAGGGCGCCCCAGCATTTT. Protein sequence: CASSISAFRDRAPQHF. The rearrangement uses TRBV19 and TRBJ1-5; TRBD1 matches 9 bases. J was trimmed by 9 bases and V by 3 bases; bases with no gene match: 12. This CDR3 is 16 amino acids long. In germline, CDR1 is LNHDA, CDR2 SQIVND (reference sequence).

The CDR3 loop reads CASSVPGQGGSNGYTF. CDR3 sequence (DNA): TGTGCCAGCAGCGTGCCGGGACAGGGGGGGAGCAACGGCTACACCTTC. This chain joins TRBV9 and TRBJ1-2; 11 nucleotides align to TRBD1. The CDR3 spans 16 residues. Trimming cost V 2 bases and J 8 bases; bases outside gene matches: 11. Germline V gene lookup returns CDR1 SGDLS and CDR2 YYNGEE.

The chain joins TRBV28 to TRBJ1-5; D is possibly TRBD1 (6 bases). The CDR3 is made up of 17 amino acids. V lost 4 bases to trimming and J lost 3 bases, with 19 bases between them. Germline V lookup: CDR1 MDHEN, CDR2 SYDVKM. CDR3 sequence: CASSSPQGMGHNQPQHF. CDR3 nucleotides: TGTGCCAGCAGTTCACCTCAGGGGATGGGACACAATCAGCCCCAGCATTTT. The variable domain in full, with the rest retrieved from reference TRBV28 and TRBJ1-5, is DVKVTQSSRYLVKRTGEKVFLECVQDMDHENMFWYRQDPGLGLRLIYFSYDVKMKEKGDIPEGYSVSREKKERFSLILESASTNQTSMYLCASSSPQGMGHNQPQHFGDGTRLSIL.

The chain links TRBV11-2 to TRBJ2-7, with TRBD1 identical over 9 bases. The CDR3 contains 15 residues. Per germline, CDR1 SGHAT and CDR2 FQNNGV. The V segment lost 4 bases and the J segment 1 base; nucleotides outside the gene matches: 5. Here the CDR3 reads CASSSPGTGSYEQYF. The CDR3 DNA sequence: TGTGCCAGCAGCTCGCCGGGGACAGGGTCCTACGAGCAGTACTTC.

The chain recombines TRBV7-8 with TRBJ2-2; 8 bases line up with TRBD2. The CDR3 covers 15 residues. From germline, CDR1 is SGHVS and CDR2 FQNEAQ. Germline trimming cut 4 bases from V and 1 base from J; bases unmatched to any gene: 2. The CDR3 DNA sequence: TGTGCCAGCAGCTACCTAGCGGGGAACACCGGGGAGCTGTTTTTT. This gives the protein CASSYLAGNTGELFF.

The chain has TRBV4-1 and TRBJ1-5, with 9 bases matching TRBD1. V lost 3 bases, J lost 1 base, and 10 bases stayed unmatched. The length of the CDR3 is 18 residues. In germline, CDR1 is MGHRA, CDR2 YSYEKL. The chain's CDR3 is CASSQELTGGASNQPQHF. Written as DNA, the CDR3 is TGCGCCAGCAGCCAGGAACTCACAGGGGGCGCGAGCAATCAGCCCCAGCATTTT.

This chain links TRBV11-2 with TRBJ2-7; 12 bases match TRBD1. Germline CDR1 reads SGHAT; CDR2 reads FQNNGV. The CDR3 runs to 14 residues. The V and J ends lost 5 bases and 6 bases, in that order; junction bases with no gene match: 5. CDR3 DNA sequence: TGTGCCAGCAGCACAGGGACAGGGGGCGGCGAGCAGTACTTC. Protein: CASSTGTGGGEQYF.